This TCR beta chain was sequenced during a study of blood T cells in healthy people across ages. Study-level results: Long-lived donors exceeded aged donors in naive CD4+ cells and diversity.

This clonotype was counted a few times. Its antigen is still unknown. Together with a sample-barcoded 5' primer, a J-beta primer mix was included in a second PCR lasting roughly 6 to 12 cycles. TCRdb reanalysed the 5' RACE reads using MiXCR and keeps one entry per CDR3 protein. In the table there are around 790,000 distinct CDR3 sequences, around 42% of which are singletons. This receptor was obtained from a man between 60 and 75 years old in good health. Source material: blood.

CDR3 coding DNA: TGTGCCATCAGTGATTGGACAGGGGCTCGCGAGCAGTACTTC. It encodes CAISDWTGAREQYF. The genes are TRBV10-3 and TRBJ2-7; 9 nucleotides match TRBD1. The germline V gene has CDR1 ENHRY and CDR2 SYGVKD. After removal of 3 bases from V and 6 bases from J, the junction contained 6 bases not matched to a gene. This CDR3 has 14 residues.